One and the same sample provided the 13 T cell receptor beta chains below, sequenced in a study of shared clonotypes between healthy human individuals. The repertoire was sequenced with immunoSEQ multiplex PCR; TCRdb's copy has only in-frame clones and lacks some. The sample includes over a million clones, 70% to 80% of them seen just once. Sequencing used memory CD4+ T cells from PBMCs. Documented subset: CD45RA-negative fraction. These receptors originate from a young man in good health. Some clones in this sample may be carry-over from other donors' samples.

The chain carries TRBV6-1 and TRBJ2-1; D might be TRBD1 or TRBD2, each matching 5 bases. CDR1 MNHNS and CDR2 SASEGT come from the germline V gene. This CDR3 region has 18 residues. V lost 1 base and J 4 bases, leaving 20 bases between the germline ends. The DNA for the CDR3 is TGTGCCAGCAGTGAAGGGACGATTGGGGGAGTCTTGTACAATGAGCAGTTCTTC. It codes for CASSEGTIGGVLYNEQFF.

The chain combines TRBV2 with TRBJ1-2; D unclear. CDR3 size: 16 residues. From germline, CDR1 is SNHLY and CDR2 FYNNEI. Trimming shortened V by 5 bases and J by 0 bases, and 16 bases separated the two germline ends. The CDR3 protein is CASSPTRAASNYGYTF. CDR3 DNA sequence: TGTGCCAGCAGTCCCACCCGGGCTGCCTCTAACTATGGCTACACCTTC.

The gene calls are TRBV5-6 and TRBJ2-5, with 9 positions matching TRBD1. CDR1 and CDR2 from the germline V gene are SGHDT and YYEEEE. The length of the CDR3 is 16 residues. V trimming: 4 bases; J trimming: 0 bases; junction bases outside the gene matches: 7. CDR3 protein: CASSPTGTGYQETQYF. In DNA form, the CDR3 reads TGTGCCAGCAGCCCCACGGGGACAGGGTACCAAGAGACCCAGTACTTC. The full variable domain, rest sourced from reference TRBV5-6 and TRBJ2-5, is DAGVTQSPTHLIKTRGQQVTLRCSPKSGHDTVSWYQQALGQGPQFIFQYYEEEERQRGNFPDRFSGHQFPNYSSELNVNALLLGDSALYLCASSPTGTGYQETQYFGPGTRLLVL.

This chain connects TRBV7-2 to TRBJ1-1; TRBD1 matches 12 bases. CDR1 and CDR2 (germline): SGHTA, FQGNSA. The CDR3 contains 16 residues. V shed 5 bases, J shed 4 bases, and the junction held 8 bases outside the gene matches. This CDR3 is CASSLGTGGGGTEAFF. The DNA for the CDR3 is TGTGCCAGCAGCCTCGGGACAGGGGGCGGAGGCACTGAAGCTTTCTTT.

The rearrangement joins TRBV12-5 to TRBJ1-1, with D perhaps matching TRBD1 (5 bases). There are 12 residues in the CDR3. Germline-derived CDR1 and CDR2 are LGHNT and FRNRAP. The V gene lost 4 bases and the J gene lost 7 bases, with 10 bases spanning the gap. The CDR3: CASGSTTGEAFF. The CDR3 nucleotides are TGTGCTAGTGGTTCGACCACAGGTGAAGCTTTCTTT.

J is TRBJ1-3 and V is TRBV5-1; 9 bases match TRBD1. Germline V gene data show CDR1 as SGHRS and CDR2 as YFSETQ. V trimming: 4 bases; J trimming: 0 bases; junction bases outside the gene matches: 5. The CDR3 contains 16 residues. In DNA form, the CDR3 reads TGCGCCAGCAGCGCAGGACAGGGGCACTCTGGAAACACCATATATTTT. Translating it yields CASSAGQGHSGNTIYF.

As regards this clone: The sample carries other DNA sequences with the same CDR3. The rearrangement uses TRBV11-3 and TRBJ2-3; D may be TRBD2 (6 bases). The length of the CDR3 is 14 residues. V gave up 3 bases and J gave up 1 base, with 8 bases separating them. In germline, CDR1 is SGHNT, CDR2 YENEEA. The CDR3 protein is CASSLGGRTDTQYF. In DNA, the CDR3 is TGTGCCAGCAGCTTGGGGGGACGCACAGATACGCAGTATTTT.

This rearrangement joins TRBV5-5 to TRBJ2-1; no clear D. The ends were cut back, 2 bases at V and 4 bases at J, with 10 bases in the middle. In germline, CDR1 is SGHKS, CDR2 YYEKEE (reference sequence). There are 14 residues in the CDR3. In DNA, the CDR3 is TGTGCCAGCAGCTTTCCCCGGAGTTACAATGAGCAGTTCTTC. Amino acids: CASSFPRSYNEQFF.

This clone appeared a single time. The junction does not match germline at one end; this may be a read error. Here the CDR3 reads CARSFWRPLHF. Here the CDR3 DNA reads TGTGCCAGAAGCTTCTGGAGACCCCTCCACTTT. This chain uses TRBV5-8 with TRBJ1-6; D is unresolved. Germline V lookup: CDR1 SGHTS, CDR2 YDEGEE. The CDR3 loop spans 11 amino acids.

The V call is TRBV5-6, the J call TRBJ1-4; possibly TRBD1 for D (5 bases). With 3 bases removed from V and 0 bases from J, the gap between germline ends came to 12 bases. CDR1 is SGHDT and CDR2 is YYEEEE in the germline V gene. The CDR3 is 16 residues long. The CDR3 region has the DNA TGTGCCAGCAGCTCCTTTGGACACTCAACTAATGAAAAACTGTTTTTT. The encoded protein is CASSSFGHSTNEKLFF.

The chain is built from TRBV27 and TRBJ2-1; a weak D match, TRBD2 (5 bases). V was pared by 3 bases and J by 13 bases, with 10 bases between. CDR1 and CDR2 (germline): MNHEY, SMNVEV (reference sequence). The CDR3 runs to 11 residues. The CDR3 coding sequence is TGTGCCAGCAGTTTCGGGATAGCTCAGTTCTTC. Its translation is CASSFGIAQFF.

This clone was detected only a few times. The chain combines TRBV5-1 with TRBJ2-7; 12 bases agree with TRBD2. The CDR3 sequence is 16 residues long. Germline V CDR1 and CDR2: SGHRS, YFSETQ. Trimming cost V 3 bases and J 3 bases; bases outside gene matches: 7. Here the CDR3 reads CASSSHPLAGGYEQYF. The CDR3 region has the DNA TGCGCCAGCAGCTCCCACCCACTAGCGGGAGGCTACGAGCAGTACTTC.

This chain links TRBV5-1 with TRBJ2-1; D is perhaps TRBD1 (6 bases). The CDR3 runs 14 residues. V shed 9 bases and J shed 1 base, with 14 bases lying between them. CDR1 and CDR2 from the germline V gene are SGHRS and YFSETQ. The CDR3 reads CATQEGGSYNEQFF. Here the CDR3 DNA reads TGCGCCACCCAAGAAGGGGGTTCCTACAATGAGCAGTTCTTC.